The 21 T cell receptor beta chains presented below share a single source sample, sequenced in a study of blood T cells in healthy people across ages. A second roughly 7 to 11 cycle PCR used barcoded and J-beta primers. TCRdb processed the 5' RACE reads anew with MiXCR; each CDR3 protein has one entry. In the table there are around 1,700,000 distinct CDR3 sequences, about 30% of which are singletons. The specimen sequenced was blood. The receptors derive from a woman in her thirties in good health.

A few counts support this clonotype. This chain uses TRBV5-1 with TRBJ2-4, with 8 bases that match TRBD2. The CDR3 extends over 15 amino acids. Trimming cost V 0 bases and J 7 bases; bases outside gene matches: 6. CDR1 and CDR2 (germline): SGHRS, YFSETQ. The CDR3 protein is CASSLGGGLGNIQYF. CDR3 sequence (DNA): TGCGCCAGCAGCTTGGGCGGGGGACTAGGCAACATTCAGTACTTC.

This clonotype turned up a few times. The rearrangement uses TRBV7-2 and TRBJ1-1; tentative D call: TRBD1 (6 bases). Germline V gives CDR1 SGHTA, CDR2 FQGNSA. There are 13 residues in the CDR3. Trimming stripped 4 bases from V and 4 bases from J, with 10 bases between. The CDR3 is CASSSQGPTEAFF. The DNA for the CDR3 is TGTGCCAGCAGCTCACAGGGACCCACTGAAGCTTTCTTT. Complete variable domain (other parts from reference TRBV7-2 and TRBJ1-1): GAGVSQSPSNKVTEKGKDVELRCDPISGHTALYWYRQSLGQGLEFLIYFQGNSAPDKSGLPSDRFSAERTGGSVSTLTIQRTQQEDSAVYLCASSSQGPTEAFFGQGTRLTVV.

V and J are TRBV5-1 and TRBJ1-1; D might be TRBD1 (5 bases). V was shortened by 3 bases and J by 8 bases, with 14 bases between the two germline ends. The CDR3 spans 13 residues. The germline CDR1 and CDR2 sequences are SGHRS and YFSETQ. CDR3 nucleotide sequence: TGCGCCAGCAGCTCCCAATCGGGACGGGAAGCTTTCTTT. Translating it yields CASSSQSGREAFF. Full variable domain (outside the CDR3, taken from reference TRBV5-1 and TRBJ1-1): KAGVTQTPRYLIKTRGQQVTLSCSPISGHRSVSWYQQTPGQGLQFLFEYFSETQRNKGNFPGRFSGRQFSNSRSEMNVSTLELGDSALYLCASSSQSGREAFFGQGTRLTVV.

This chain connects TRBV2 to TRBJ2-6, with D possibly matching TRBD2 (6 bases). The CDR3 is 14 residues long. Trimming removed 6 bases at V and 2 bases at J, with 8 bases between. Germline CDR1 SNHLY, CDR2 FYNNEI. The CDR3 region has the DNA TGTGCCAGCAGGATAGCGGCTGGGGCCAACGTCCTGACTTTC. It encodes CASRIAAGANVLTF.

This chain joins TRBV7-3 and TRBJ1-2; D gene unclear. The CDR3 runs 14 residues. Germline V gives CDR1 SGHTA, CDR2 FQGTGA. Trimming shortened V by 0 bases and J by 6 bases, and 11 bases separated the two germline ends. The CDR3 sequence is CASSLTSALDGYTF. The DNA of the CDR3 is TGTGCCAGCAGCTTAACTTCCGCTTTGGATGGCTACACCTTC.

Only one count was recorded for this clonotype. V usage is TRBV30 and J usage is TRBJ2-4; perhaps TRBD2 as D (5 bases). V was clipped by 1 base and J by 6 bases, with 7 bases between them. The CDR3 is 12 amino acids. Germline V gene lookup returns CDR1 GTSNPN and CDR2 SVGIG (reference sequence). The CDR3 DNA reads as TGTGCCTGGAGTGGAAGCGGAAACATTCAGTACTTC. As protein: CAWSGSGNIQYF.

This clonotype has more than one count but fewer than ten. The rearrangement links TRBV9 to TRBJ1-4; D remains unclear. Germline CDR1 is SGDLS and CDR2 is YYNGEE. V was cut by 0 bases and J by 5 bases, with 8 bases left in between. The CDR3 totals 14 residues. CDR3 in amino acids: CASSVERENEKLFF. In DNA, the CDR3 is TGTGCCAGCAGCGTAGAACGGGAGAATGAAAAACTGTTTTTT.

This clonotype appeared a few times. J is TRBJ2-3 and V is TRBV25-1, with 11 bases aligning to TRBD2. CDR1 is MGHDK and CDR2 is SYGVNS in the germline V gene. With 7 bases clipped from V and 1 base from J, the junction kept 4 bases outside the gene matches. The CDR3 is 15 amino acids. DNA for the CDR3: TGTGCCAGCATGGGACTAGCGGAGTGCACAGATACGCAGTATTTT. Its translation is CASMGLAECTDTQYF.

The rearrangement links TRBV5-1 to TRBJ2-3, with 13 bases that match TRBD2. Germline V CDR1 and CDR2: SGHRS, YFSETQ. Unmatched junction bases numbered 11, after V lost 5 bases and J lost 5 bases. CDR3 length: 17 amino acids. CDR3 protein: CASSEAGTSGEQDTQYF. The CDR3 DNA is TGCGCCAGCAGTGAAGCCGGGACTAGCGGGGAGCAAGATACGCAGTATTTT.

The J gene is TRBJ1-1, the V gene TRBV6-5, with no clear D. Trimming stripped 6 bases from V and 3 bases from J, with 11 bases between. The CDR3 sequence is 13 residues long. Germline V gene lookup returns CDR1 MNHEY and CDR2 SVGAGI. In nucleotides, the CDR3 is TGTGCCAGCAGCTCCCGGGCGGACACTGAAGCTTTCTTT. This gives the protein CASSSRADTEAFF.

This clonotype was recorded a few times. The CDR3 DNA follows: TGCAGCGTTGAAGGAACCCGGGACAGGGAGTATGGCTACACCTTC. Its protein product is CSVEGTRDREYGYTF. J is TRBJ1-2 and V is TRBV29-1; TRBD1 agrees at 9 bases. This CDR3 is built from 15 residues. J gave up 5 bases and V 1 base, and 8 bases lay outside the gene matches. Germline V gives CDR1 SQVTM, CDR2 ANQGSEA.

This chain connects TRBV6-5 to TRBJ2-3; D is unresolved. CDR1 MNHEY and CDR2 SVGAGI come from the germline V gene. Trimming left V 2 bases short and J 0 bases short, with 9 bases between. This CDR3 region has 15 residues. CDR3 DNA: TGTGCCAGCAGTTACGTAGCCTATAGCACAGATACGCAGTATTTT. It encodes CASSYVAYSTDTQYF.

This chain uses TRBV12-3 or TRBV12-4 with TRBJ1-1; 11 nucleotides match TRBD1. The CDR3 has 16 amino acids. Trimming removed 5 bases from V and 1 base from J; junction bases left unmatched: 6. The CDR3 sequence is CASSVGTGGSNTEAFF. The DNA of the CDR3 is TGTGCCAGCAGTGTAGGGACAGGGGGATCGAACACTGAAGCTTTCTTT.

The chain is built from TRBV10-3 and TRBJ1-4; the D is unclear. The V gene lost 5 bases and the J gene lost 8 bases, with 9 bases spanning the gap. The CDR3 extends over 12 amino acids. Germline values: CDR1 ENHRY, CDR2 SYGVKD. The CDR3 here is CAISFDVEKLFF. CDR3 nucleotide sequence: TGTGCCATCAGTTTCGACGTGGAAAAACTGTTTTTT.

A single count supports this clonotype. This chain connects TRBV6-5 to TRBJ2-5, with 7 bases that match TRBD1. The CDR3 extends over 15 amino acids. Germline CDR1 is MNHEY and CDR2 is SVGAGI. After removal of 2 bases from V and 1 base from J, the junction contained 4 bases not matched to a gene. DNA for the CDR3: TGTGCCAGCAGTTACACGAGGGACAGCCAAGAGACCCAGTACTTC. Its translation: CASSYTRDSQETQYF.

The chain links TRBV4-1 to TRBJ1-4; 7 bases fit TRBD1. Germline V lookup: CDR1 MGHRA, CDR2 YSYEKL. V gave up 4 bases and J gave up 5 bases; unmatched junction bases: 13. CDR3 size: 17 residues. DNA for the CDR3: TGCGCCAGCAGCCCGACATCAAGAGGGACAGAAAATGAAAAACTGTTTTTT. Protein sequence: CASSPTSRGTENEKLFF.

In this sample, this clonotype turned up many times. The J gene is TRBJ2-1, the V gene TRBV20-1; 9 nucleotides line up with TRBD2. The CDR3 is made up of 15 amino acids. With V trimmed by 2 bases and J by 4 bases, 6 bases remained unmatched. Germline values: CDR1 DFQATT, CDR2 SNEGSKA (reference sequence). In DNA, the CDR3 is TGCAGTGCTAGATATAGCGGGAGAGGTTACAATGAGCAGTTCTTC. Translated: CSARYSGRGYNEQFF.

This clonotype occurred a few times. The CDR3 DNA reads as TGCAGCGTTCGGACGGGGGGGACCACAGATACGCAGTATTTT. It encodes CSVRTGGTTDTQYF. This chain joins TRBV29-1 and TRBJ2-3; 8 nucleotides line up with TRBD2. Germline-derived CDR1 and CDR2 are SQVTM and ANQGSEA. CDR3 length equals 14 residues. J lost 2 bases, V lost 5 bases, and 6 bases had no gene match.

This clonotype was seen a handful of times. This chain joins TRBV18 and TRBJ2-3; unclear D gene. This CDR3 comprises 13 residues. V gave up 2 bases and J gave up 2 bases, with 5 bases separating them. Per the germline V gene, CDR1 is KGHSH and CDR2 is LQKENI. In nucleotides, the CDR3 is TGTGCCAGCTCACCAGTTGACACAGATACGCAGTATTTT. Protein product: CASSPVDTDTQYF.

The rearrangement links TRBV12-3 or TRBV12-4 to TRBJ2-1; D remains ambiguous. The V gene lost 6 bases and the J gene lost 4 bases, with 13 bases spanning the gap. The CDR3 has 14 residues. The CDR3 DNA reads as TGTGCCAGCAGCCCCCTGGACCGATACAATGAGCAGTTCTTC. Residues: CASSPLDRYNEQFF.

The chain has TRBV28 and TRBJ1-1, with D maybe TRBD1 (5 bases). Trimming shortened V by 6 bases and J by 4 bases, and 15 bases separated the two germline ends. This CDR3 is 14 amino acids long. Germline V lookup: CDR1 MDHEN, CDR2 SYDVKM. CDR3 sequence reads: CASSADSRGTEAFF. The CDR3 coding sequence is TGTGCCAGCAGCGCCGACAGCCGGGGCACTGAAGCTTTCTTT.